One and the same sample provided the 32 T cell receptor beta chains below, sequenced in a study of OX40 agonist ivuxolimab in advanced cancers. The assay was immunoSEQ multiplex PCR, and TCRdb's table has in-frame clones only and misses some. This sample has 60,000 or so clones, with about 88% found just once. The sample in question was CD4+ or CD8+ T cells sorted from blood, obtained in a trial of the OX40 agonist ivuxolimab. The receptors were gathered from an adult with an advanced solid tumor such as melanoma, head and neck, liver or kidney cancer.

This chain joins TRBV11-2 and TRBJ2-1; the match to TRBD2 covers 16 bases. The CDR3 is made up of 18 amino acids. Germline V CDR1 and CDR2: SGHAT, FQNNGV. V gave up 0 bases and J gave up 7 bases; unmatched junction bases: 6. Written as DNA, the CDR3 is TGTGCCAGCAGCTTAGATTCGGGACTAGCGGGAGGGGTAAATGAGCAGTTCTTC. This gives the protein CASSLDSGLAGGVNEQFF.

The chain couples TRBV18 to TRBJ2-1; unclear D gene. Trimming took off 3 bases at V and 7 bases at J, with 7 bases between the two ends. This CDR3 contains 12 residues. Germline CDR1 and CDR2: KGHSH and LQKENI. CDR3 DNA: TGTGCCAGCTCACCGTCCACAAATGAGCAGTTCTTC. It specifies CASSPSTNEQFF.

The chain joins TRBV27 to TRBJ2-4; 10 bases are shared with TRBD2. The CDR3 contains 17 residues. Germline V gene sequence: CDR1 MNHEY, CDR2 SMNVEV (reference sequence). V dropped 8 bases and J dropped 5; count of bases not matched to a gene: 15. The CDR3 reads CASPFRGSSGSENIQYF. The CDR3 nucleotides read TGTGCCAGCCCCTTCCGGGGGTCTAGCGGGAGCGAAAACATTCAGTACTTC.

This chain links TRBV15 with TRBJ2-7; D perhaps matches TRBD2 (5 bases). The CDR3 spans 14 residues. CDR1 and CDR2 (germline): LNHNV, YYDKDF (reference sequence). The ends were cut back, 1 base at V and 1 base at J, with 8 bases in the middle. The CDR3 nucleotides are TGTGCCACCAGCAGAGGAGGGATGTCCTACGAGCAGTACTTC. This encodes CATSRGGMSYEQYF.

The chain links TRBV28 to TRBJ2-1; weak D call: TRBD2 (6 bases). Germline loops: CDR1 MDHEN, CDR2 SYDVKM. V was cut by 5 bases and J by 7 bases, with 18 bases left in between. This CDR3 has 15 amino acids. This chain's CDR3 is CASSQWDLEVNEQFF. The CDR3, as DNA: TGTGCCAGCAGTCAATGGGACTTGGAAGTAAATGAGCAGTTCTTC.

CDR3: CASSAGNTEAFF. CDR3 coding DNA: TGTGCCAGCAGCGCGGGGAACACTGAAGCTTTCTTT. The V gene is TRBV2, the J gene TRBJ1-1; D uncertain. Between the trimmed V and J ends, which lost 6 bases and 1 base, there was a span of 6 bases. Germline V gene data show CDR1 as SNHLY and CDR2 as FYNNEI. The CDR3 has 12 residues.

The J gene is TRBJ2-2, the V gene TRBV19; D is uncertain. CDR3 length: 11 residues. V lost 8 bases and J 6 bases, leaving 7 bases between the germline ends. Per the germline V gene, CDR1 is LNHDA and CDR2 is SQIVND (reference sequence). The CDR3 coding sequence is TGTGCCAGTTATTATGCCGGGGAGCTGTTTTTT. Amino acids: CASYYAGELFF.

The chain joins TRBV11-2 to TRBJ1-5, with D hard to call. CDR3 length equals 16 residues. Looked up from germline, CDR1 is SGHAT and CDR2 is FQNNGV. Trimming left V 0 bases short and J 5 bases short, with 14 bases between. The CDR3 DNA follows: TGTGCCAGCAGCTTAGATCGGAAGGAGAAGGATCAGCCCCAGCATTTT. Translated, it gives CASSLDRKEKDQPQHF.

The chain has TRBV10-3 and TRBJ2-1, with TRBD1 identical over 8 bases. CDR3 length: 16 residues. The junction had 12 bases not matched to a gene; V was cut back by 6 bases and J by 5 bases. The V gene's germline CDR1 is ENHRY and CDR2 SYGVKD. This CDR3 reads CAIRGRQGSRDNEQFF. Written as DNA, the CDR3 is TGTGCCATCAGGGGTCGACAGGGGTCAAGAGACAATGAGCAGTTCTTC.

This clone was recorded only once. The chain combines TRBV4-3 with TRBJ2-7; 11 bases align to TRBD1. The CDR3 runs to 16 residues. The germline gives CDR1 LGHNA, CDR2 YSLEER. V shed 0 bases and J 5 bases; nucleotides not matched to a gene: 6. The CDR3 region has the DNA TGCGCCAGCAGCCAAGATGCAAGGACAGGGGGCCACGAGCAGTACTTC. This encodes CASSQDARTGGHEQYF.

The rearrangement uses TRBV7-2 and TRBJ1-6; D is ambiguous. CDR1 SGHTA and CDR2 FQGNSA come from the germline V gene. This CDR3 contains 13 residues. V lost 5 bases to trimming and J lost 9 bases, with 11 bases between them. DNA of the CDR3: TGTGCCAGCAGCACAAACCCGGGTTCACCCCTCCACTTT. Its protein product is CASSTNPGSPLHF.

Only a few counts were recorded for this clone. The chain is built from TRBV13 and TRBJ2-1; 14 bases align to TRBD2. Looked up from germline, CDR1 is PRHDT and CDR2 is FYEKMQ (reference sequence). The V gene end was trimmed by 5 bases and the J gene end by 1 base; junction bases not matched to a gene: 7. CDR3 length: 18 amino acids. CDR3 sequence reads: CASSQGLAGAGSYNEQFF. The CDR3 DNA reads TGTGCCAGCAGCCAGGGACTAGCGGGAGCAGGGTCCTACAATGAGCAGTTCTTC.

This sequence joins TRBV28 and TRBJ1-4, with 7 nucleotides matching TRBD1. The germline CDR1 and CDR2 sequences are MDHEN and SYDVKM. The junction had 11 bases not matched to a gene; V was cut back by 8 bases and J by 8 bases. The CDR3 length is 14 residues. The CDR3 DNA sequence: TGTGCCAGCGGGGAAACAGGGGAGGAAGAAAAACTGTTTTTT. It specifies CASGETGEEEKLFF.

The V call is TRBV4-1, the J call TRBJ1-4; D is ambiguous. The germline V gene encodes CDR1 MGHRA and CDR2 YSYEKL. The CDR3 contains 15 residues. V shed 0 bases and J shed 7 bases, with 12 bases lying between them. The DNA for the CDR3 is TGCGCCAGCAGCCAAGATCGGGTGGGAGGTGAAAAACTGTTTTTT. It codes for CASSQDRVGGEKLFF.

This clone showed up just a few times. The CDR3 DNA follows: TGTGCCAGCAGTTACACCTCCTACAGCCCTGCGGCTTTCTTT. Its protein product is CASSYTSYSPAAFF. The genes are TRBV6-5 and TRBJ1-1; D is ambiguous. The ends were cut back, 2 bases at V and 11 bases at J, with 18 bases in the middle. The CDR3 has 14 residues. The germline CDR1 and CDR2 sequences are MNHEY and SVGAGI.

The gene calls are TRBV9 and TRBJ1-1; possible D gene TRBD1, 6 bases. CDR3 length equals 17 residues. The V gene's germline CDR1 is SGDLS and CDR2 YYNGEE. The V gene lost 1 base and the J gene lost 0 bases, with 16 bases spanning the gap. The CDR3 loop reads CASSVSPKQGMNTEAFF. CDR3 nucleotide sequence: TGTGCCAGCAGCGTATCCCCCAAACAGGGAATGAACACTGAAGCTTTCTTT.

V and J are TRBV5-1 and TRBJ2-2, with D unresolved. V lost 1 base, J lost 4 bases, and 11 bases lay in between. Per the germline V gene, CDR1 is SGHRS and CDR2 is YFSETQ. The CDR3 contains 15 residues. CDR3 in DNA: TGCGCCAGCAGCTTGAGTGCACAGCGCACCGGGGAGCTGTTTTTT. Protein product: CASSLSAQRTGELFF.

This chain connects TRBV9 to TRBJ2-5; 8 nucleotides agree with TRBD1. Germline CDR1 SGDLS, CDR2 YYNGEE. The CDR3 runs to 15 residues. V was pared by 1 base and J by 5 bases, with 7 bases of the junction left unmatched. CDR3 DNA sequence: TGTGCCAGCAGCGTACTAGACAGGGGACGGGAGACCCAGTACTTC. Translating it yields CASSVLDRGRETQYF.

The rearrangement joins TRBV19 to TRBJ2-5; perhaps TRBD2 as D (5 bases). Germline V gene sequence: CDR1 LNHDA, CDR2 SQIVND (reference sequence). The germline V and J ends were trimmed by 2 bases and 5 bases, with 15 bases remaining between them. The CDR3 spans 15 residues. As DNA, the CDR3 is TGTGCCAGTAGTATACAGGCCACCCGCGGGGAGACCCAGTACTTC. Translating it yields CASSIQATRGETQYF. Complete variable domain (other parts from reference TRBV19 and TRBJ2-5): DGGITQSPKYLFRKEGQNVTLSCEQNLNHDAMYWYRQDPGQGLRLIYYSQIVNDFQKGDIAEGYSVSREKKESFPLTVTSAQKNPTAFYLCASSIQATRGETQYFGPGTRLLVL.

This chain uses TRBV11-2 with TRBJ2-7; 10 positions agree with TRBD2. This CDR3 comprises 15 residues. V was pared by 4 bases and J by 3 bases, with 6 bases of the junction left unmatched. CDR1 and CDR2 (germline): SGHAT, FQNNGV. DNA of the CDR3: TGTGCCAGCAGCTCAGGACTAGCGGAGATCTACGAGCAGTACTTC. Translation gives CASSSGLAEIYEQYF.

The chain couples TRBV19 to TRBJ2-1; D not certain. The V and J ends lost 7 bases and 5 bases respectively, with 9 bases between them. This CDR3 has 12 amino acids. Germline V CDR1 and CDR2: LNHDA, SQIVND (reference sequence). The CDR3 DNA follows: TGTGCCAGTAAGGCCCAAGACAATGAGCAGTTCTTC. Its translation is CASKAQDNEQFF.

This chain links TRBV7-6 with TRBJ2-1; D remains ambiguous. Germline assignment: CDR1 SGHVS and CDR2 FNYEAQ. Between the trimmed V and J ends, which lost 5 bases and 1 base, there was a span of 18 bases. There are 17 residues in the CDR3. This chain's CDR3 is CASSVYGYWRSYNEQFF. CDR3 in DNA: TGTGCCAGCAGCGTTTACGGGTACTGGCGATCCTACAATGAGCAGTTCTTC.

Only one count was recorded for this clone. The chain uses TRBV7-3 and TRBJ2-1, with 9 bases lining up with TRBD2. The CDR3 is made up of 14 amino acids. From germline, CDR1 is SGHTA and CDR2 FQGTGA. V was pared by 7 bases and J by 4 bases, with 5 bases of the junction left unmatched. This CDR3 is CASKPAGGYNEQFF. For the CDR3, the DNA is TGTGCCAGCAAACCAGCGGGAGGTTACAATGAGCAGTTCTTC.

The chain recombines TRBV2 with TRBJ2-3, with 8 bases fitting TRBD1. V lost 5 bases and J lost 3; bases outside the gene matches: 7. Germline V gene data show CDR1 as SNHLY and CDR2 as FYNNEI. CDR3 length: 15 residues. Here the CDR3 DNA reads TGTGCCAGCAGTCCCTGGGGGACAGGAACAGATACGCAGTATTTT. Protein product: CASSPWGTGTDTQYF.

The chain combines TRBV7-2 with TRBJ2-3; no reliable D call. V was pared by 3 bases and J by 4 bases, with 8 bases between. This CDR3 has 13 amino acids. Germline lookup yields CDR1 SGHTA and CDR2 FQGNSA. The DNA for the CDR3 is TGTGCCAGCAGCTTGTCTCTCGCAGATACGCAGTATTTT. Residues: CASSLSLADTQYF.

V and J are TRBV2 and TRBJ2-7; TRBD2 matches 7 bases. CDR3 length: 15 amino acids. J lost 4 bases, V lost 2 bases, and 8 bases had no gene match. Germline values: CDR1 SNHLY, CDR2 FYNNEI. CDR3 region: CASSERASGIYEQYF. Written as DNA, the CDR3 is TGTGCCAGCAGTGAAAGGGCTAGCGGCATATACGAGCAGTACTTC.

The genes are TRBV7-9 and TRBJ2-7; D is unresolved. The ends were cut back, 5 bases at V and 3 bases at J, with 17 bases in the middle. Germline V gene data show CDR1 as SEHNR and CDR2 as FQNEAQ (reference sequence). The CDR3 covers 15 residues. The CDR3 DNA sequence: TGTGCCAGCAGCCCTGCGAACAGCGAAAGCTACGAGCAGTACTTC. It yields the protein CASSPANSESYEQYF.

This chain links TRBV27 with TRBJ1-6; 7 positions match TRBD1. CDR1 and CDR2 (germline): MNHEY, SMNVEV (reference sequence). This CDR3 has 17 residues. V lost 5 bases to trimming and J lost 0 bases; unmatched junction nucleotides: 7. The CDR3 reads CASSPWTGSSYNSPLHF. CDR3 nucleotide sequence: TGTGCCAGCAGTCCATGGACAGGCAGCTCCTATAATTCACCCCTCCACTTT.

This clone was counted only a few times. The genes are TRBV5-5 and TRBJ2-1, with a weak D call TRBD1 (5 bases). V lost 4 bases, J lost 9 bases, and 14 bases lay in between. Germline CDR1 reads SGHKS; CDR2 reads YYEKEE (reference sequence). The CDR3 is 13 residues long. CDR3: CASSIIQAGEQFF. CDR3 in DNA: TGTGCCAGCAGCATTATACAGGCAGGTGAGCAGTTCTTC.

Regarding this clone: An end of the junction differs from the germline gene, which may be a read error. The chain carries TRBV4-1 and TRBJ2-7; the D gene is possibly TRBD2 (6 bases). Germline CDR1 is MGHRA and CDR2 is YSYEKL. This CDR3 contains 15 residues. In DNA form, the CDR3 reads TGTGCCAGCAGCCAAGAGGGTCTAGCGAACTACGAGCAGTACTTC. Its translation: CASSQEGLANYEQYF.

The chain has TRBV18 and TRBJ1-3; maybe TRBD1 (5 bases). Trimming cost V 3 bases and J 4 bases, with 16 bases left between them. This CDR3 region has 16 residues. Germline lookup yields CDR1 KGHSH and CDR2 LQKENI. Written as DNA, the CDR3 is TGTGCCAGCTCACCCCTCGGGGGAAAGGACGGAAACACCATATATTTT. Amino acids: CASSPLGGKDGNTIYF.

In DNA, the CDR3 is TGTGCCAGCAGTGAAATGGGACAGGGAAATGAGCAGTTCTTC. This translates into CASSEMGQGNEQFF. The chain carries TRBV6-1 and TRBJ2-1; 9 bases fit TRBD1. J lost 7 bases, V lost 2 bases, and 3 bases had no gene match. Germline V gene sequence: CDR1 MNHNS, CDR2 SASEGT. CDR3 length equals 14 residues.